This is a list of T cell receptor beta chains from one sample in a study of PD-1 blockade in classical Hodgkin lymphoma. Method: immunoSEQ multiplex PCR; TCRdb's copy keeps in-frame clones and lacks some. This table has 100,000 or so clones, over 75% appearing once. Specimen: peripheral blood mononuclear cells (PBMCs), collected before the fourth cycle of nivolumab. The receptors stem from a human donor with classical Hodgkin lymphoma. CDR3s include the opening cysteine and the closing phenylalanine or tryptophan. D genes are given only for firm matches. Some rows mark clone size as missing; the rest say once, few, many or name a class of expanded clone.

>few|TRBV30|TRBJ1-1|-
TGTGCCGGCGGACCAGTGGAAAACACTGAAGCTTTCTTT
CAGGPVENTEAFF
>-|TRBV10-3|TRBJ2-2|-
TGTGCCATCTCTCGGGGGACAGCCAACACCGGGGAGCTGTTTTTT
CAISRGTANTGELFF
>-|TRBV7-9|TRBJ1-1|-
TGTGCCAGCAGCTCCCAGGGCATTGAAGCTTTCTTT
CASSSQGIEAFF
>-|TRBV30|TRBJ2-2|TRBD1
TGTGCCTGGATCCACCGGGACAGGGGGAGCACCGGGGAGCTGTTTTTT
CAWIHRDRGSTGELFF
>-|TRBV7-2|TRBJ1-2|-
TGTGCCAGCAGCTTAGCTAGACAGCACCTGGCAGGCTACACCTTC
CASSLARQHLAGYTF
>-|TRBV5-1|TRBJ2-7|-
TGCGCCAGCAGTCGGGACAACTACGAGCAGTACTTC
CASSRDNYEQYF
>-|TRBV2|TRBJ2-4|-
TGTGCCAGCAAGGAGTCAGGGGTGTACAAAAACATTCAGTACTTC
CASKESGVYKNIQYF
>-|TRBV7-2|TRBJ2-2|-
TGTGCCAGCAGCCTACTTCCCGTCGGGGAGCTGTTTTTT
CASSLLPVGELFF
>-|TRBV28|TRBJ1-5|-
TGTGCCAGCAGTGCCACAGGGTTTCGCTTACCGAGCAATCAGCCCCAGCATTTT
CASSATGFRLPSNQPQHF
>-|TRBV19|TRBJ1-5|-
TGTGCCAGCCGCCAAACGGGGAACAATCAGCCCCAGCATTTT
CASRQTGNNQPQHF
>-|TRBV5-8|TRBJ2-7|-
TGTGCCAGCAGCTTATTGGCGCCCGAGCAGTACTTC
CASSLLAPEQYF
>-|TRBV6-6|TRBJ2-7|-
TGTGCCAGCAACCATCGCCAGAGCGAGCAGTACTTC
CASNHRQSEQYF
>-|TRBV6-6|TRBJ2-7|-
TGTGCCAGCAGTACCGGGACATTGACCTACGAGCAGTACTTC
CASSTGTLTYEQYF
>-|TRBV28|TRBJ1-1|-
TGTGCCAGCAGCCAGTGGTCAAGGCCTGAAGCTTTCTTT
CASSQWSRPEAFF
>-|TRBV7-2|TRBJ1-5|-
TGTGCCAGCAGCTTCCCCAATCAGCCCCAGCATTTT
CASSFPNQPQHF
>-|TRBV14|TRBJ2-1|-
TGTGCCAGCAGCCAAGAGTACACAGGGTCCTACAATGAGCAGTTCTTC
CASSQEYTGSYNEQFF
>-|TRBV5-1|TRBJ2-7|-
TGCGCCAGCAGCGGGGGGTCCTACGAGCAGTACTTC
CASSGGSYEQYF
>few|TRBV6-4|TRBJ2-3|TRBD2
TGTGCCAGCAGTGACTCGGCTAGCGGGGTGACAGATACGCAGTATTTT
CASSDSASGVTDTQYF
>once|TRBV5-1|TRBJ2-5|TRBD2
TGCGCCAGCAGCGTAGGACTAGCCTTCCAAGAGACCCAGTACTTC
CASSVGLAFQETQYF
>-|TRBV19|TRBJ2-1|TRBD2
TGTGCCAGTAGTATAGGAGGGACTAGCGGGGGGACCTCCTACAATGAGCAGTTCTTC
CASSIGGTSGGTSYNEQFF
>-|TRBV2|TRBJ2-3|-
TGTGCCAGCAGTGCCAGACTTGCTAGCACAGATACGCAGTATTTT
CASSARLASTDTQYF
>once|TRBV6-1|TRBJ1-1|-
TGTGCCAGCAGATGGGCAGTGGGGGACACTGAAGCTTTCTTT
CASRWAVGDTEAFF
>-|TRBV7-2|TRBJ1-5|-
TGTGCCAGCAGTCCGGAACAGGGCCGCAATCAGCCCCAGCATTTT
CASSPEQGRNQPQHF
>-|TRBV30|TRBJ2-7|-
TGTGCCTGGAGTGTACTCCGGGTACTTCCCTCCTACGAGCAGTACTTC
CAWSVLRVLPSYEQYF
>-|TRBV9|TRBJ1-2|TRBD1
TGTGCCAGCAGCGTAGCTACAGGGGGATATGGCTACACCTTC
CASSVATGGYGYTF
>-|TRBV6-6|TRBJ1-2|-
TGTGCCAGCGGGTCATTCGGGGCTAACTATGGCTACACCTTC
CASGSFGANYGYTF
>-|TRBV2|TRBJ2-5|-
TGTGCCAGCAGTGAACTCGTTGGGACACAAGAGACCCAGTACTTC
CASSELVGTQETQYF
>-|TRBV7-6|TRBJ1-2|TRBD1
TGTGCCAGCAGTCAGGGGGCGAGGGCTAACTATGGCTACACCTTC
CASSQGARANYGYTF
>-|TRBV2|TRBJ1-2|-
TGTGCCAGCACCGTCGAGGGTTTAGGCTACACCTTC
CASTVEGLGYTF
>-|TRBV28|TRBJ2-5|-
TGTGCCAGCGGATCGGGACGCGTCCAAGAGACCCAGTACTTC
CASGSGRVQETQYF
>-|TRBV11-3|TRBJ2-3|-
TGTGCCAGCAGCCCGGGACGGACTAGCACAGATACGCAGTATTTT
CASSPGRTSTDTQYF
>-|TRBV5-4|TRBJ2-1|-
TGTGCCAGCAGCGGGGGGTTACAGGGCGAGAGTGAGCAGTTCTTC
CASSGGLQGESEQFF
>-|TRBV7-3|TRBJ1-2|-
TGTGCCAGCAGCCGGGGACCTGACTATGGCTACACCTTC
CASSRGPDYGYTF
>few|TRBV6-5|TRBJ2-1|-
TGTGCCAGCAGTTACTTTCGGGGGGCGACGGTCAATGAGCAGTTCTTC
CASSYFRGATVNEQFF
>-|TRBV5-5|TRBJ1-6|-
TGTGCCAGCACTCTGTCGGGGGGAGGGAATTCACCCCTCCACTTT
CASTLSGGGNSPLHF
>-|TRBV10-3|TRBJ1-5|-
TGTGCCATCAGTGTGTCGGCAGGACAGCCCCAGCATTTT
CAISVSAGQPQHF
>-|TRBV4-2|TRBJ1-1|-
TGTGCCAGCAGCCAAGATGGCGACACCCATGAAGCTTTCTTT
CASSQDGDTHEAFF
>few|TRBV4-1|TRBJ1-4|-
TGCGCCAGCAGCCAAGGGGACCCCTTGGCAACTAATGAAAAACTGTTTTTT
CASSQGDPLATNEKLFF
>-|TRBV6-4|TRBJ1-3|-
TGTGCCAGCAATAGCGCGTCTTCTGGAAACACCATATATTTT
CASNSASSGNTIYF
>once|TRBV9|TRBJ1-6|-
TGTGCCAGCAGCTCTTTGGAGGGGCTTAATTCACCCCTCCACTTT
CASSSLEGLNSPLHF
>once|TRBV15|TRBJ2-1|TRBD2
TGTGCCACCAGCAGAGGATTAGCGGGGGGGTCCATTTACAATGAGCAGTTCTTC
CATSRGLAGGSIYNEQFF
>-|TRBV7-9|TRBJ1-5|-
TGTGCCAGCAGCTTAAGGGGGTTGGGTCAGCCCCAGCATTTT
CASSLRGLGQPQHF
>-|TRBV19|TRBJ2-2|TRBD2
TGTGCCAGTAGTATTTTAGTGCGGGGGGGCCGGAACGGGGAGCTGTTTTTT
CASSILVRGGRNGELFF
>-|TRBV19|TRBJ1-5|-
TGTGCCAGTAGTAAGACTTCCCATAGCAATCAGCCCCAGCATTTT
CASSKTSHSNQPQHF
>once|TRBV4-1|TRBJ2-5|-
TGCGCCAGCAGCCAAGATACGCAGGGAAGAGGAGAGACCCAGTACTTC
CASSQDTQGRGETQYF
>-|TRBV18|TRBJ2-3|-
TGTGCCAGCTCACCACCCGCAGATACGCAGTATTTT
CASSPPADTQYF
>-|TRBV10-3|TRBJ1-6|-
TGTGCCATCAGTATGGGCGGAGAGAATTCACCCCTCCACTTT
CAISMGGENSPLHF
>-|TRBV13|TRBJ2-4|-
TGTGCCAGCAGCTTAGGGCCTTACATTCAGTACTTC
CASSLGPYIQYF
>-|TRBV9|TRBJ2-3|-
TGTGCCAGCAGCATGCCGAATACAGATACGCAGTATTTT
CASSMPNTDTQYF
>-|TRBV19|TRBJ2-4|-
TGTGCCAGTAGTAATACCGCCCTAGCCAAAAACATTCAGTACTTC
CASSNTALAKNIQYF
>-|TRBV6-5|TRBJ1-2|-
TGTGCCAGCGGTACCGCTGCGGCTATTCATGGCTACACCTTC
CASGTAAAIHGYTF
>-|TRBV5-4|TRBJ2-7|-
TGTGCCAGCAGCTTGTGGTCTGGCAGCCCCTACGAGCAGTACTTC
CASSLWSGSPYEQYF
>-|TRBV4-3|TRBJ2-2|-
TGCGCCAGCAGCCAACGGCAACTATTAACCGGGGAGCTGTTTTTT
CASSQRQLLTGELFF
>-|TRBV27|TRBJ2-7|-
TGTGCCAGCAGTTTAAAGTACTCTCCCAGCTCCTACGAGCAGTACTTC
CASSLKYSPSSYEQYF
>-|TRBV4-1|TRBJ2-6|-
TGCGCCAGCAGCCAAGGAGTTTCTGGGGCCAACGTCCTGACTTTC
CASSQGVSGANVLTF
>-|TRBV19|TRBJ2-7|-
TGTGCCAGTAGTATAGTAGGAGAATCCTACGAGCAGTACTTC
CASSIVGESYEQYF
>-|TRBV5-4|TRBJ2-7|-
TGTGCCAGCAGCGAGGGGGACTACCTCTCCTACGAGCAGTACTTC
CASSEGDYLSYEQYF